This passage covers 5 T cell receptor beta chains from one sample sequenced in a study of graft-versus-host responses after intestinal transplantation. Produced via immunoSEQ multiplex PCR; TCRdb's table is partial and in-frame only. The sample records about 120,000 clones, 90% to 95% being singletons. These receptors have no identified antigens. The specimen comprised unstimulated CD8+ T cells sorted from spleen or lymph node cells, sampled before transplant. The receptors here all came from a human donor who was the organ donor for an intestinal transplant.

V gene TRBV27 combines with J gene TRBJ2-7, with a tentative D call TRBD2 (6 bases). The CDR3 runs to 14 residues. CDR1 and CDR2 (germline): MNHEY, SMNVEV (reference sequence). V gave up 1 base and J gave up 3 bases, with 10 bases separating them. The CDR3 sequence is CASSLWGSGYEQYF. CDR3 in DNA: TGTGCCAGCAGTTTATGGGGTAGCGGCTACGAGCAGTACTTC.

The genes are TRBV4-1 and TRBJ1-3; D is ambiguous. Germline loops: CDR1 MGHRA, CDR2 YSYEKL. The CDR3 loop spans 17 amino acids. Trimming pared 1 base from V and 0 bases from J, leaving 13 bases between. Written as DNA, the CDR3 is TGCGCCAGCAGCCAAGTTCTCAGGCCGGTCTCTGGAAACACCATATATTTT. Protein: CASSQVLRPVSGNTIYF.

This rearrangement joins TRBV7-2 to TRBJ2-5; D is unresolved. V was trimmed by 4 bases and J by 2 bases, leaving 14 bases between them. The CDR3 extends over 15 amino acids. Germline lookup yields CDR1 SGHTA and CDR2 FQGNSA. CDR3 protein: CASSYVRGWQETQYF. As DNA, the CDR3 is TGTGCCAGCAGCTACGTACGTGGGTGGCAAGAGACCCAGTACTTC.

The chain links TRBV9 to TRBJ2-7; 8 nucleotides line up with TRBD2. Germline lookup yields CDR1 SGDLS and CDR2 YYNGEE. The CDR3 covers 15 residues. V lost 0 bases to trimming and J lost 6 bases; unmatched junction nucleotides: 8. The CDR3 is CASSVAGSREGEQYF. In DNA, the CDR3 is TGTGCCAGCAGCGTAGCTGGGTCTCGGGAGGGCGAGCAGTACTTC.

Points on this clone: The identical CDR3 is also encoded by other nucleotide sequences in the sample. This chain connects TRBV27 to TRBJ2-6; no reliable D call. With 3 bases removed from V and 0 bases from J, the gap between germline ends came to 3 bases. CDR3 length equals 14 residues. Germline V gene sequence: CDR1 MNHEY, CDR2 SMNVEV (reference sequence). Here the CDR3 reads CASSFSSGANVLTF. The DNA for the CDR3 is TGTGCCAGCAGTTTCAGCTCTGGGGCCAACGTCCTGACTTTC.